The 27 T cell receptor beta chains listed next were all sequenced from one sample in a study of T cell responses to AZD1222 COVID-19 vaccine. The protocol was immunoSEQ multiplex PCR, while the TCRdb copy is restricted to in-frame clones and leaves out a portion. The repertoire holds about 190,000 clones, with over 75% as singletons. The source material was peripheral blood, sampled on day 0 of AZD1222 vaccination. Receptors were obtained from an adult in good health.

This clone was seen a handful of times. This chain joins TRBV9 and TRBJ2-1; 8 positions match TRBD1. V dropped 2 bases and J dropped 10; count of bases not matched to a gene: 8. Germline CDR1 and CDR2: SGDLS and YYNGEE. This CDR3 has 14 residues. DNA of the CDR3: TGTGCCAGCAGCGTCTTGATCAGGGGGCAAGAGCAGTTCTTC. Translated: CASSVLIRGQEQFF.

The chain has TRBV27 and TRBJ2-3, with D perhaps matching TRBD1 (6 bases). The V end was cut by 6 bases, the J end by 6 bases, with 10 bases between. CDR1 and CDR2 from the germline V gene are MNHEY and SMNVEV (reference sequence). The CDR3 is 12 residues long. CDR3 in DNA: TGTGCCAGCAGCCCGCAGGGGGATACGCAGTATTTT. This encodes CASSPQGDTQYF.

The genes are TRBV30 and TRBJ2-7, with no clear D. Trimming took off 3 bases at V and 5 bases at J, with 8 bases between the two ends. CDR1 is GTSNPN and CDR2 is SVGIG in the germline V gene (reference sequence). CDR3 length equals 11 residues. In nucleotides, the CDR3 is TGTGCCTGGAGCCTCCTCGACGAGCAGTACTTC. Protein sequence: CAWSLLDEQYF.

The rearrangement joins TRBV27 to TRBJ2-5, with 8 bases lining up with TRBD2. Unmatched junction bases numbered 4, after V lost 6 bases and J lost 4 bases. CDR1 and CDR2 (germline): MNHEY, SMNVEV (reference sequence). The CDR3 runs 13 residues. The CDR3 reads CASSPGRVETQYF. DNA of the CDR3: TGTGCCAGCAGCCCCGGGAGGGTAGAGACCCAGTACTTC.

Only one count was recorded for this clone. The chain links TRBV4-3 to TRBJ2-1; D call uncertain. Trimming left V 3 bases short and J 7 bases short, with 19 bases between. This CDR3 has 16 residues. Germline CDR1 is LGHNA and CDR2 is YSLEER. CDR3 protein: CASSQRITNAENEQFF. The CDR3 DNA sequence: TGCGCCAGCAGCCAGCGAATCACAAACGCAGAGAATGAGCAGTTCTTC.

This CDR3 reads CASSQDPVGTNEKLFF. CDR3 DNA sequence: TGCGCCAGCAGCCAAGACCCGGTCGGAACTAATGAAAAACTGTTTTTT. The chain links TRBV4-3 to TRBJ1-4; D is undetermined. The CDR3 spans 16 residues. Germline CDR1 reads LGHNA; CDR2 reads YSLEER. V was shortened by 0 bases and J by 1 base, with 9 bases between the two germline ends.

The chain couples TRBV5-6 to TRBJ1-6; D may be TRBD1 (5 bases). Germline lookup yields CDR1 SGHDT and CDR2 YYEEEE. The length of the CDR3 is 16 residues. The V gene lost 0 bases and the J gene lost 6 bases, with 13 bases spanning the gap. DNA for the CDR3: TGTGCCAGCAGCTTGGCAGGGTTAAGGAGTAATTCACCCCTCCACTTT. This encodes CASSLAGLRSNSPLHF.

The rearrangement joins TRBV28 to TRBJ1-1, with 7 bases matching TRBD1. Germline values: CDR1 MDHEN, CDR2 SYDVKM. The length of the CDR3 is 15 residues. Trimming cost V 5 bases and J 3 bases; bases outside gene matches: 9. The CDR3 protein is CASSPHRGRYTEAFF. The CDR3, as DNA: TGTGCCAGCAGTCCCCACAGGGGTAGGTACACTGAAGCTTTCTTT.

For this clone: The germline gene is not matched at one end of the junction; a read error may be the cause. This rearrangement joins TRBV5-4 to TRBJ2-1; D might be TRBD1 (5 bases). CDR1 is SGHNT, CDR2 YYREEE, per germline (reference sequence). CDR3 size: 14 residues. As DNA, the CDR3 is TGTGCCAGCAGCCGGACAAGCTCCAACAATGAGCAGTTCTTC. Its translation is CASSRTSSNNEQFF.

The chain employs TRBV2 and TRBJ2-7, with 7 bases identical to TRBD1. The CDR3 covers 15 residues. Germline V gene data show CDR1 as SNHLY and CDR2 as FYNNEI. After removal of 2 bases from V and 1 base from J, the junction contained 5 bases not matched to a gene. The CDR3 nucleotides read TGTGCCAGCAGTGAATATCGGGACAGATCCTACGAGCAGTACTTC. It specifies CASSEYRDRSYEQYF.

The chain is built from TRBV7-2 and TRBJ1-6; D remains ambiguous. This CDR3 contains 18 residues. Looked up from germline, CDR1 is SGHTA and CDR2 is FQGNSA. V gave up 1 base and J gave up 0 bases, with 13 bases separating them. The CDR3 DNA follows: TGTGCCAGCAGCTTAGAAGTCGGGCGTGTCTCCTATAATTCACCCCTCCACTTT. This sequence encodes CASSLEVGRVSYNSPLHF.

The chain is built from TRBV2 and TRBJ1-4; the D gene is possibly TRBD1 (6 bases). V was shortened by 4 bases and J by 3 bases, with 12 bases between the two germline ends. The V gene's germline CDR1 is SNHLY and CDR2 FYNNEI. This CDR3 comprises 15 residues. CDR3 region: CASSGLQGPNEKLFF. For the CDR3, the DNA is TGTGCCAGCAGTGGCCTACAGGGCCCTAATGAAAAACTGTTTTTT.

The rearrangement joins TRBV29-1 to TRBJ2-3; possible D gene TRBD1, 5 bases. V was shortened by 4 bases and J by 5 bases, with 13 bases between the two germline ends. Germline CDR1 SQVTM, CDR2 ANQGSEA. The CDR3 runs to 13 residues. The CDR3 bases are TGCAGCGTTGCACAGGCCTCTGGAGATACGCAGTATTTT. Translated: CSVAQASGDTQYF.

The chain is built from TRBV6-1 and TRBJ2-3; no clear D. The CDR3 runs to 14 residues. The V gene lost 5 bases and the J gene lost 0 bases, with 9 bases spanning the gap. Germline V gene data show CDR1 as MNHNS and CDR2 as SASEGT. This CDR3 is CASSSFSSTDTQYF. As DNA, the CDR3 is TGTGCCAGCAGTTCATTTTCTAGCACAGATACGCAGTATTTT.

The chain combines TRBV11-2 with TRBJ1-4; D gene uncertain. CDR3 length equals 13 residues. Trimming removed 0 bases at V and 7 bases at J, with 6 bases between. Germline loops: CDR1 SGHAT, CDR2 FQNNGV. The chain's CDR3 is CASSLDASEKLFF. The CDR3 DNA sequence: TGTGCCAGCAGCTTAGATGCGTCTGAAAAACTGTTTTTT.

This chain connects TRBV4-1 to TRBJ2-1; 13 bases map to TRBD2. CDR3 length: 16 amino acids. The trim removed 2 bases at V and 9 bases at J, leaving 7 bases unmatched. Germline loops: CDR1 MGHRA, CDR2 YSYEKL. The CDR3 region is CASSQSGLAGAGEQFF. The CDR3 nucleotides read TGCGCCAGCAGCCAATCCGGACTAGCGGGGGCGGGTGAGCAGTTCTTC.

The chain recombines TRBV10-3 with TRBJ2-7; D gene unclear. V gave up 2 bases and J gave up 2 bases, with 7 bases separating them. The CDR3 runs 13 residues. The germline V gene encodes CDR1 ENHRY and CDR2 SYGVKD. This CDR3 is CAISEQQPYEQYV. DNA for the CDR3: TGTGCCATCAGTGAGCAACAGCCCTACGAGCAGTACGTC.

CDR3 nucleotide sequence: TGTGCCACCAGCAGAGATAGCGGGGGGGGAACCAATGAGCAGTTCTTC. Translating gives CATSRDSGGGTNEQFF. V gene TRBV15 combines with J gene TRBJ2-1; 11 bases are shared with TRBD2. Germline V lookup: CDR1 LNHNV, CDR2 YYDKDF (reference sequence). Unmatched junction bases numbered 4, after V lost 0 bases and J lost 6 bases. The CDR3 totals 16 residues.

V is TRBV30 and J is TRBJ1-5; 12 bases are a match to TRBD1. Germline V CDR1 and CDR2: GTSNPN, SVGIG (reference sequence). The CDR3 contains 16 residues. Trimming at V came to 2 bases and at J to 6 bases, leaving 8 bases not matched to a gene. The CDR3 nucleotides are TGTGCCTGGAGTACGGGACAGGGGGCCGGTAGTCAGCCCCAGCATTTT. Protein: CAWSTGQGAGSQPQHF. Full variable domain (remainder filled in from reference TRBV30 and TRBJ1-5): SQTIHQWPATLVQPVGSPLSLECTVEGTSNPNLYWYRQAAGRGLQLLFYSVGIGQISSEVPQNLSASRPQDRQFILSSKKLLLSDSGFYLCAWSTGQGAGSQPQHFGDGTRLSIL.

Worth noting for this clone: At one end the junction does not follow the germline gene, possibly because of a read error. The chain is built from TRBV15 and TRBJ2-2; tentatively, D is TRBD1 (5 bases). In germline, CDR1 is LNHNV, CDR2 YYDKDF (reference sequence). The CDR3 is made up of 16 amino acids. The CDR3 is CATSKGNQENTGELFF. CDR3 coding DNA: TGTGCCACGAGCAAGGGGAACCAGGAGAACACCGGGGAGCTGTTTTTT.

This CDR3 reads CASKPGNLRESPLHF. The DNA for the CDR3 is TGCGCCAGCAAACCAGGGAATTTAAGGGAATCACCCCTCCACTTT. This chain joins TRBV5-1 and TRBJ1-6, with a tentative D call TRBD1 (5 bases). This CDR3 is 15 amino acids long. CDR1 is SGHRS, CDR2 YFSETQ, per germline. The germline V and J ends were trimmed by 6 bases and 10 bases, with 20 bases remaining between them.

This chain links TRBV4-1 with TRBJ1-4, with TRBD1 matching 12 bases. This CDR3 has 15 amino acids. V shed 4 bases and J 7 bases; nucleotides not matched to a gene: 4. The V gene's germline CDR1 is MGHRA and CDR2 YSYEKL. Here the CDR3 reads CASSRRDRGLEKLFF. The CDR3 DNA is TGCGCCAGCAGCCGGAGGGACAGGGGGCTTGAAAAACTGTTTTTT.

Concerning this clone itself: The identical CDR3 is also encoded by other nucleotide sequences in the sample. The chain joins TRBV5-1 to TRBJ2-5; the match to TRBD2 covers 9 bases. This CDR3 has 15 residues. V shed 0 bases and J 2 bases; nucleotides not matched to a gene: 2. CDR1 is SGHRS and CDR2 is YFSETQ in the germline V gene. CDR3 in DNA: TGCGCCAGCAGCTTGGCCAGCGGGGGGCAAGAGACCCAGTACTTC. Its translation: CASSLASGGQETQYF.

The rearrangement uses TRBV5-1 and TRBJ2-1; D not resolved. This CDR3 spans 11 amino acids. The V end lost 4 bases, the J end lost 2 bases, and 1 base lay between the germline ends. CDR1 is SGHRS and CDR2 is YFSETQ in the germline V gene. Here the CDR3 reads CASSAYNEQFF. CDR3 sequence (DNA): TGCGCCAGCAGCGCCTACAATGAGCAGTTCTTC.

This chain joins TRBV25-1 and TRBJ2-3; tentative D call: TRBD2 (5 bases). V lost 2 bases to trimming and J lost 7 bases, with 13 bases between them. Per germline, CDR1 MGHDK and CDR2 SYGVNS. The CDR3 length is 14 residues. CDR3 sequence reads: CASSEPTRGNTQYF. The CDR3 DNA reads as TGTGCCAGCAGTGAACCCACCCGAGGGAATACGCAGTATTTT. Supplemented by reference TRBV25-1 and TRBJ2-3, the full variable domain reads EADIYQTPRYLVIGTGKKITLECSQTMGHDKMYWYQQDPGMELHLIHYSYGVNSTEKGDLSSESTVSRIRTEHFPLTLESARPSHTSQYLCASSEPTRGNTQYFGPGTRLTVL.

V is TRBV11-1 and J is TRBJ2-1; D ambiguous. Trimming took 1 base from V and 9 from J, leaving 10 bases between them. The length of the CDR3 is 13 residues. Germline V gives CDR1 SGHAT, CDR2 FQDESV (reference sequence). The CDR3 region is CASSLGFGFEQFF. CDR3 nucleotide sequence: TGTGCCAGCAGCTTAGGATTTGGTTTTGAGCAGTTCTTC. The whole variable domain, filled in from reference TRBV11-1 and TRBJ2-1, reads EAEVAQSPRYKITEKSQAVAFWCDPISGHATLYWYRQILGQGPELLVQFQDESVVDDSQLPKDRFSAERLKGVDSTLKIQPAELGDSAMYLCASSLGFGFEQFFGPGTRLTVL.

This clone occurred once. In DNA, the CDR3 is TGTGCCAGTAGTATAGATAGTTTAAGTACCGATCAAGGGGACAGGGGACCCAAAACCGGGGAGCTGTTTTTT. This gives the protein CASSIDSLSTDQGDRGPKTGELFF. V usage is TRBV19 and J usage is TRBJ2-2, with TRBD1 identical over 10 bases. V was pared by 0 bases and J by 5 bases, with 27 bases of the junction left unmatched. The CDR3 consists of 24 residues. Germline CDR1 and CDR2: LNHDA and SQIVND (reference sequence).